This TCR beta chain was retrieved from a study of cytomegalovirus exposure and HLA in healthy donors. To note about this clone: Its antigen is unidentified.

General study findings and limits: In vitro data verified a few CMV-associated chains as specific for CMV antigens. It was reported that the classifier diagnosed cytomegalovirus status with high specificity and sensitivity in both the original and validation cohorts.

The CDR3 totals 16 residues. Germline CDR1 SGHRS, CDR2 YFSETQ. V shed 3 bases and J 2 bases; nucleotides not matched to a gene: 7. Repertoires were generated with immunoSEQ multiplex PCR, while TCRdb's copy carries only in-frame clones and drops some. The sample yields about 150,000 clones, about 94% seen once. The genes are TRBV5-1 and TRBJ2-2; 7 bases are a match to TRBD1. The sample was PBMCs. This receptor was obtained from a man between 18 and 35 years old in good health and CMV-seropositive. Here the CDR3 reads CASSSGQVDNTGELFF. The CDR3 nucleotides read TGCGCCAGCAGCTCCGGACAGGTTGATAACACCGGGGAGCTGTTTTTT.